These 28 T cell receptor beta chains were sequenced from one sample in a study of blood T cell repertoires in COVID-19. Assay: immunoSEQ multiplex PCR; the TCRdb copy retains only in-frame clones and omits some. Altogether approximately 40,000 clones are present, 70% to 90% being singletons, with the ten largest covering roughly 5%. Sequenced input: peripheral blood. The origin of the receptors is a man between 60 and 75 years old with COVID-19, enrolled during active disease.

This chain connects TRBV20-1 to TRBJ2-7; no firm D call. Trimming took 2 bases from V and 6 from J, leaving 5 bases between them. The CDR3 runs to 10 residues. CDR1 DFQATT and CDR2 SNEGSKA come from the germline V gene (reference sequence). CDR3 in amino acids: CSARMSEQYF. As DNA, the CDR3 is TGCAGTGCTAGAATGAGCGAGCAGTACTTC.

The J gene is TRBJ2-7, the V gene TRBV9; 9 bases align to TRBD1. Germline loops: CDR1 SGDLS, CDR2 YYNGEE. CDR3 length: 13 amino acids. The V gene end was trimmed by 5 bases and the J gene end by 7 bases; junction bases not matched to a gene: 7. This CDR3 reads CASSEQGAGEQYF. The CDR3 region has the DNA TGTGCCAGCAGTGAACAGGGGGCCGGGGAGCAGTACTTC.

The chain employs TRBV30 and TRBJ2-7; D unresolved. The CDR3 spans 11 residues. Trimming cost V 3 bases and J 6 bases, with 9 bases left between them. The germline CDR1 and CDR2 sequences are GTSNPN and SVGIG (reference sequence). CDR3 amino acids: CAWSASVEQYF. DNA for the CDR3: TGTGCCTGGAGCGCTTCAGTCGAGCAGTACTTC.

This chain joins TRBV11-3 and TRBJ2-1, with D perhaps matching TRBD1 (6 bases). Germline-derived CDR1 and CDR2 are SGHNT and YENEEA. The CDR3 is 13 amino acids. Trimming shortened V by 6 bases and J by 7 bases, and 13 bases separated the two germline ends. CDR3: CASSPGERNEQFF. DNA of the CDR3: TGTGCCAGCAGTCCAGGGGAGCGAAATGAGCAGTTCTTC.

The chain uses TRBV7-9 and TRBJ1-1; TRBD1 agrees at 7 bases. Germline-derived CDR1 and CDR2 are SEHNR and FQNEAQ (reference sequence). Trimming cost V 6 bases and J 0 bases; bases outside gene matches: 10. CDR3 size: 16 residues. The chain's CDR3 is CASRHARDRMNTEAFF. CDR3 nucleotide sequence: TGTGCCAGCAGACACGCAAGGGACAGAATGAACACTGAAGCTTTCTTT.

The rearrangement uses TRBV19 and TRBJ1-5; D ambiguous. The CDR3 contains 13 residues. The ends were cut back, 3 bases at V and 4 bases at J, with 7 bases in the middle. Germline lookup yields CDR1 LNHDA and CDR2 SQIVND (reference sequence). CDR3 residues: CASSILLNQPQHF. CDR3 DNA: TGTGCCAGTAGTATTCTCTTAAATCAGCCCCAGCATTTT.

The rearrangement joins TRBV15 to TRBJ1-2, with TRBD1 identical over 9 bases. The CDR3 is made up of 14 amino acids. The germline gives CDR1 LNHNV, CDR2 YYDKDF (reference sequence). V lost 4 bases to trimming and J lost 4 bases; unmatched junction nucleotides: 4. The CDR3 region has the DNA TGTGCCACCAGCACCCGGACAGGGGCCTATGGCTACACCTTC. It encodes CATSTRTGAYGYTF.

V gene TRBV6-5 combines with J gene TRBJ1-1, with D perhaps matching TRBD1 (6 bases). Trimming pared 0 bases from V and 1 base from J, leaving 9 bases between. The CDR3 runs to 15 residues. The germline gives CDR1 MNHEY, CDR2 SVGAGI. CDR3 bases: TGTGCCAGCAGTTACTCGGGGGCGGGGAACACTGAAGCTTTCTTT. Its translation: CASSYSGAGNTEAFF.

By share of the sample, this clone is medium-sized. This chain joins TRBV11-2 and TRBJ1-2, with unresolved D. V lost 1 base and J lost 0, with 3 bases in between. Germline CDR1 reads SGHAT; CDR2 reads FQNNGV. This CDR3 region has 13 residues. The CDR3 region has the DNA TGTGCCAGCAGCTTAGCTTCTAACTATGGCTACACCTTC. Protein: CASSLASNYGYTF.

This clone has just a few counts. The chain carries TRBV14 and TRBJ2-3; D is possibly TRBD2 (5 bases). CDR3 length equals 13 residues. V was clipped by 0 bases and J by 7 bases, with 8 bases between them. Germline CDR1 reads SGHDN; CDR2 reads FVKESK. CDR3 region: CASSQERVYTQYF. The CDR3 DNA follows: TGTGCCAGCAGCCAAGAGCGGGTATATACGCAGTATTTT.

This CDR3 is CASSEILGHSQPQHF. The DNA of the CDR3 is TGTGCCAGCAGTGAAATCTTGGGACATAGTCAGCCCCAGCATTTT. This chain joins TRBV6-1 and TRBJ1-5, with D tentatively TRBD1 (6 bases). The germline V gene has CDR1 MNHNS and CDR2 SASEGT. Between the trimmed V and J ends, which lost 2 bases and 6 bases, there was a span of 14 bases. The CDR3 consists of 15 residues.

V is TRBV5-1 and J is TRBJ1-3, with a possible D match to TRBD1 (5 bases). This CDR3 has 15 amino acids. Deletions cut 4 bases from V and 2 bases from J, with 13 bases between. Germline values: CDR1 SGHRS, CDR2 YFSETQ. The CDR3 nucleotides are TGCGCCAGCAGCGATCCTCAGGGAACTGGAAACACCATATATTTT. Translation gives CASSDPQGTGNTIYF. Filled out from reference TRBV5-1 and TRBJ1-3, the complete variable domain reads KAGVTQTPRYLIKTRGQQVTLSCSPISGHRSVSWYQQTPGQGLQFLFEYFSETQRNKGNFPGRFSGRQFSNSRSEMNVSTLELGDSALYLCASSDPQGTGNTIYFGEGSWLTVV.

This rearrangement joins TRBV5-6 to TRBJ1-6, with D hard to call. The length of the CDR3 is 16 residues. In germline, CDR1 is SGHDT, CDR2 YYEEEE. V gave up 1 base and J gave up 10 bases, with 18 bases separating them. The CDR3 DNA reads TGTGCCAGCAGCTTGATTGGAGCGGGTCCGTCATCACCCCTCCACTTT. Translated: CASSLIGAGPSSPLHF.

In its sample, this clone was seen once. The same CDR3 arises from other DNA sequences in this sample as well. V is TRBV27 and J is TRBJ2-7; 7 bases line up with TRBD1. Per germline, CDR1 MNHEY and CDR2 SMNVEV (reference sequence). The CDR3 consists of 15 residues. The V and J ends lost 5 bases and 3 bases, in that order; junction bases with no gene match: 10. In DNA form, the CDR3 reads TGTGCCAGCAGTCACCGAAGGGACAGCCTCTACGAGCAGTACTTC. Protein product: CASSHRRDSLYEQYF.

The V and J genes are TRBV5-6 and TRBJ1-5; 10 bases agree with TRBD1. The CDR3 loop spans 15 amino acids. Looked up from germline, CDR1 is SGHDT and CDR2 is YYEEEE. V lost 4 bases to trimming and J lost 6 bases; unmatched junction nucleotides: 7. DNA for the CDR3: TGTGCCAGCAGCCGACGGACAGGGGGAACTCAGCCCCAGCATTTT. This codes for CASSRRTGGTQPQHF.

The CDR3 loop is CASSLGQGGYTF. Written as DNA, the CDR3 is TGTGCCAGCAGTCTCGGACAGGGAGGCTACACCTTC. The V and J genes are TRBV28 and TRBJ1-2, with TRBD1 matching over 8 bases. The CDR3 is made up of 12 amino acids. V shed 5 bases, J shed 8 bases, and the junction held 4 bases outside the gene matches. The germline V gene has CDR1 MDHEN and CDR2 SYDVKM.

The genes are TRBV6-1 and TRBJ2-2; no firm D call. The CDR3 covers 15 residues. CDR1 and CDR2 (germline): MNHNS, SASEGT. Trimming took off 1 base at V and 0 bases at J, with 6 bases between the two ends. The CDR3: CASSEGVANTGELFF. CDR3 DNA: TGTGCCAGCAGTGAAGGCGTTGCGAACACCGGGGAGCTGTTTTTT.

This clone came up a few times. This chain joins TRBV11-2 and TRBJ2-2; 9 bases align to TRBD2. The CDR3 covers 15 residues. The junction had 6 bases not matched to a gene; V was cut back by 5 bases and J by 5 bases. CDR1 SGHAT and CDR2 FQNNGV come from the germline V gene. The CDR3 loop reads CASSRTSGLTGELFF. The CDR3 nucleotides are TGTGCCAGCAGCCGTACTAGCGGGTTGACCGGGGAGCTGTTTTTT.

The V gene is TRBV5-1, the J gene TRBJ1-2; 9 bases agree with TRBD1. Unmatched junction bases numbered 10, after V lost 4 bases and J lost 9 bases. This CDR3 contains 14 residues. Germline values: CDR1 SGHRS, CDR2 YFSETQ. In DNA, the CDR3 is TGCGCCAGCAGCCCAGAGGGACAGGGCGTAAGCTACACCTTC. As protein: CASSPEGQGVSYTF.

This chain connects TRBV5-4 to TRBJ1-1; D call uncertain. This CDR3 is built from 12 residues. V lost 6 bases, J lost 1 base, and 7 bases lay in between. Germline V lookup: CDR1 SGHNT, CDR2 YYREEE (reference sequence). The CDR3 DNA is TGTGCCAGCACAGGTTCGAACACTGAAGCTTTCTTT. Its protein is CASTGSNTEAFF.

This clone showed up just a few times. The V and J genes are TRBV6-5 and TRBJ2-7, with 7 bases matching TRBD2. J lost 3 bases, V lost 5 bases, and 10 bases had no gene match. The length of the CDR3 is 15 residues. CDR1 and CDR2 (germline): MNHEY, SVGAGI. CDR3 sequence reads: CASSPRTSSRYEQYF. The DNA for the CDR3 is TGTGCCAGCAGTCCTCGGACTAGTTCCCGCTACGAGCAGTACTTC.

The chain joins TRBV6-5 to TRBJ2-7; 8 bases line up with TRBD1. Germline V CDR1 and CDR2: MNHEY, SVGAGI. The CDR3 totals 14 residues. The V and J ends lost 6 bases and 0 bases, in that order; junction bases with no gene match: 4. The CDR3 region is CASSRDRTSYEQYF. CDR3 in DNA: TGTGCCAGCAGCCGGGACAGGACCTCCTACGAGCAGTACTTC.

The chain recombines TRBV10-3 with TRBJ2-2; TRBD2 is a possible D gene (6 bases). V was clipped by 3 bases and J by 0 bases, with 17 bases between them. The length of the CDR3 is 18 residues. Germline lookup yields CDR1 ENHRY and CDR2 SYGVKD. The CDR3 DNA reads TGTGCCATCAGTGAAGGCCCCTCCGGGAGAGCGAACACCGGGGAGCTGTTTTTT. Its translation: CAISEGPSGRANTGELFF.

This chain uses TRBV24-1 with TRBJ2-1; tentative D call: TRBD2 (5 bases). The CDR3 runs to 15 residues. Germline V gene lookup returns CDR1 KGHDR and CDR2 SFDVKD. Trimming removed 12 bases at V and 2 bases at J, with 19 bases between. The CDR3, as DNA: TGTGCCTCCGAGGCGGGTATAACTGCCTACAATGAGCAGTTCTTC. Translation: CASEAGITAYNEQFF.

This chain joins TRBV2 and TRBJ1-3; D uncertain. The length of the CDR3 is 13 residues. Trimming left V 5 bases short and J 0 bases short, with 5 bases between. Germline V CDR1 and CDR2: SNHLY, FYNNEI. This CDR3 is CASSYYSGNTIYF. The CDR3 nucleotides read TGTGCCAGCAGTTACTACTCTGGAAACACCATATATTTT.

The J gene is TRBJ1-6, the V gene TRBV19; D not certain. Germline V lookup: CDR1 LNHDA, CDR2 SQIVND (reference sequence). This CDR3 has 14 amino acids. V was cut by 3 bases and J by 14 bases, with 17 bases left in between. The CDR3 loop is CASSMETKFRSLHF. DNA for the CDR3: TGTGCCAGTAGTATGGAAACGAAATTCAGGTCCCTCCACTTT.

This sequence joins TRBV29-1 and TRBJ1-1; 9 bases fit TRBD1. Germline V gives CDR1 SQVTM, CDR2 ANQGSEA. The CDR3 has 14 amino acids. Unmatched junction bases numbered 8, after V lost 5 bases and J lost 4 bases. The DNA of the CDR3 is TGCAGCGTTTACCTCGGGACAGGGTTCACTGAAGCTTTCTTT. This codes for CSVYLGTGFTEAFF.

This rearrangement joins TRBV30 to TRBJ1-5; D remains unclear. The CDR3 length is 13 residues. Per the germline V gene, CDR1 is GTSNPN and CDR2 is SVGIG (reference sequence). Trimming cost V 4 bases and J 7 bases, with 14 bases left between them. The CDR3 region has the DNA TGTGCCTGGAACCCCGGTTCGGGACAGCCCCAGCATTTT. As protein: CAWNPGSGQPQHF.